The TCR beta chain under discussion was sequenced for a study of T-cell reconstitution after alpha-beta-depleted transplantation in children. Researchers prepared the TCRbeta library using unique molecular identifiers, the study reports. TCRdb re-called the PCR reads with MiXCR, one entry per CDR3 protein. In the table there are approximately 640,000 distinct CDR3 sequences, roughly 17% of which are singletons. Trimming removed 2 bases from V and 0 bases from J, with 13 bases in between. Germline V gives CDR1 DFQATT, CDR2 SNEGSKA (reference sequence). This CDR3 comprises 15 residues. This clonotype was recorded at least ten times.

The chain recombines TRBV20-1 with TRBJ1-1; D possibly corresponds to TRBD1 (6 bases). This clonotype originated in a human donor who donated a stem cell graft to a child with acute myeloid leukemia. Material: PBMCs from the stem cell graft donor, obtained from the stem cell graft. Here the CDR3 reads CSARRGEGMNTEAFF. The DNA of the CDR3 is TGCAGTGCTAGAAGGGGGGAAGGGATGAACACTGAAGCTTTCTTT.